These T cell receptor beta chains were read from a single sample in a study of CD8+ T cells in alopecia areata. The table came from immunoSEQ multiplex PCR; TCRdb's copy has only in-frame clones and leaves some out. The sample includes about 180,000 clones, 58% seen only once; the top ten take approximately 16%. Source: CD4+ T cells sorted from blood, taken between weeks 55 and 70, from a patient treated with tofacitinib. The receptors were sampled from a human donor with alopecia areata. Both conserved end residues are part of each CDR3. A D gene is named only where the DNA matches it firmly. The size field is filled for only some rows; it gives once, few, many or a size class.

>-|TRBV7-2|-|TRBJ2-1
TGTGCCAGCAGCTCCCACCTGACTCCCCGACACGACGATGAGCAGTTCTTC
CASSSHLTPRHDDEQFF
>-|TRBV19|-|TRBJ1-2
TGTGCCAGTAAAAAAGGGGGGAGTGAGAACTATGGCTACACCTTC
CASKKGGSENYGYTF
>once|TRBV14|-|TRBJ1-2
TGTGCCAGCAGCCAACATCAGGGTAGGGTTGGCTACACCTTC
CASSQHQGRVGYTF
>-|TRBV5-4|-|TRBJ2-6
TGTGCCAGCAGCTTGGTAGGGGGAAATGGGGCCAACGTCCTGACTTTC
CASSLVGGNGANVLTF
>-|TRBV5-6|TRBD1|TRBJ2-7
TGTGCCAGCAGCTTGACCGGACAGGGGAACGAGCAGTACTTC
CASSLTGQGNEQYF
>-|TRBV25-1|TRBD1|TRBJ2-3
TGTGCCAGCCCCGGGACAGGGGCACCTACAGATACGCAGTATTTT
CASPGTGAPTDTQYF
>-|TRBV28|-|TRBJ2-7
TGTGCCAGCAGTTTGGGGGTATTGGTCGAGCAGTACTTC
CASSLGVLVEQYF
>-|TRBV29-1|-|TRBJ1-2
TGCAGCGTTGTGACAAGGAGGCTCTATGGCTACACCTTC
CSVVTRRLYGYTF
>-|TRBV30|TRBD1|TRBJ2-3
TGTGCCTGGAGTGTAGGGACAGGGCGGTTGGATACGCAGTATTTT
CAWSVGTGRLDTQYF
>-|TRBV2|-|TRBJ2-5
TGTGCCAGCAGTGATTTGGGCTCCCACCAAGAGACCCAGTACTTC
CASSDLGSHQETQYF
>-|TRBV29-1|-|TRBJ1-4
TGCAGCGTTGGGGGGGCTCGTGAAAAACTGTTTTTT
CSVGGAREKLFF
>-|TRBV5-6|TRBD1|TRBJ1-5
TGTGCCAGTGGACAGGGCTGGGATGGGACCCAGCATTTT
CASGQGWDGTQHF
>-|TRBV10-3|TRBD2|TRBJ2-3
TGTGCCATCAGTGAGTCGGAACTAGCGGGGAGGACAGATACGCAGTATTTT
CAISESELAGRTDTQYF
>-|TRBV6-1|TRBD2|TRBJ2-3
TGTGCCAGCAGTGACGGACTCTGGGCTAGCGGGGGGGAAGGAGATACGCAGTATTTT
CASSDGLWASGGEGDTQYF
>-|TRBV6-1|-|TRBJ2-5
TGTGCCAGCAGTGACAGGGGTGAGACCCAGTACTTC
CASSDRGETQYF
>once|TRBV5-1|TRBD1|TRBJ1-1
TGCGCCAGCAGCTTGGAGGGACAGACGAACACTGAAGCTTTCTTT
CASSLEGQTNTEAFF
>-|TRBV7-8|TRBD1|TRBJ2-7
TGTGCCAGCAGCTTACCGGGGACAGGGGCCTACGAGCAGTACTTC
CASSLPGTGAYEQYF
>-|TRBV6-5|-|TRBJ2-3
TGTGCCAGCCGCTACACAGATACGCAGTATTTT
CASRYTDTQYF
>-|TRBV15|TRBD1|TRBJ2-7
TGTGCCACCAGCAGGGGCAGGGGGCGGTACGAGCAGTACTTC
CATSRGRGRYEQYF
>-|TRBV18|TRBD1|TRBJ1-6
TGTGCCAGCTCACCCCGGGACAGAGTTAATTCACCCCTCCACTTT
CASSPRDRVNSPLHF
>-|TRBV7-3|TRBD2|TRBJ2-7
TGTGCCAGCAGCTTAAATGCGGGAGTAGCCTACGAGCAGTACTTC
CASSLNAGVAYEQYF
>-|TRBV2|-|TRBJ1-1
TGTGCCAGCAGTTTCCGTTCAGGGGCTGAAGCTTTCTTT
CASSFRSGAEAFF
>-|TRBV5-1|-|TRBJ2-1
TGCGCCAGCAGCTCCACGGGGAACAATGAGCAGTTCTTC
CASSSTGNNEQFF
>few|TRBV30|-|TRBJ1-1
TGTGCCTGGAGTAGTCTCATGAACACTGAAGCTTTCTTT
CAWSSLMNTEAFF
>-|TRBV29-1|-|TRBJ2-7
TGCAGCGTTAAAGGGGTCTCCTACGAGCAGTACTTC
CSVKGVSYEQYF
>once|TRBV6-5|TRBD1|TRBJ1-1
TGTGCCAGCAGCCCAGGGGGAGGGACTGAAGCTTTCTTT
CASSPGGGTEAFF
>-|TRBV4-1|TRBD1|TRBJ1-1
TGCGCCAGCAGCACGGACAGGGGAAGGTTCACTGAAGCTTTCTTT
CASSTDRGRFTEAFF
>-|TRBV10-3|-|TRBJ1-2
TGTGCCACCACCAGGGGTGGGGCGGAAGACTATGGCTACACCTTC
CATTRGGAEDYGYTF